The rows below give T cell receptor beta chains drawn from one sample of a study of shared clonotypes between healthy human individuals. Generated by immunoSEQ multiplex PCR, the TCRdb table keeps only in-frame clones and is missing some. The top ten hold 51% of the sample, which has around 79,000 clones, over 55% seen once. Sequencing was done on a sample of memory CD8+ T cells sorted from blood. The source of these receptors is a man aged 25-45 years in good health. Each CDR3 is given with its conserved first and last residue. A clone size is listed for some rows: how often the clone was seen (once, few, many), or a class if it is expanded.

j_call	clone_size	v_call	cdr3_aa
TRBJ1-1	.	TRBV29-1	CSVGPMGTEAFF
TRBJ2-1	.	TRBV5-1	CASALGGRTSYNEQFF
TRBJ2-1	few	TRBV6-6	CASSWTHGDEQFF
TRBJ2-3	.	TRBV6-4	CASSDSAGADSDTQYF
TRBJ1-1	many	TRBV7-8	CASSLRHLSSEAFF
TRBJ2-7	.	TRBV11-2	CASSFPLGYEQYF
TRBJ2-7	many	TRBV6-1	CASSEGDRGEQYF
TRBJ2-3	.	TRBV7-6	CASSLAISGIPDTQYF
TRBJ2-3	once	TRBV16	CASSSLLAGEGTDTQYF
TRBJ2-1	.	TRBV10-1	CASSGVSGEQFF
TRBJ2-1	.	TRBV9	CASSVGGYASGRVVDEQFF
TRBJ2-7	.	TRBV28	CASSPASGKSAYEQYF
TRBJ2-7	many	TRBV29-1	CSVERGTGDPYEQYF
TRBJ1-1	.	TRBV4-1	CASRYTLTAMNTEAFF
TRBJ2-1	.	TRBV2	CASRGFGEIYNEQFF
TRBJ2-3	many	TRBV7-9	CASSPTDTQYF
TRBJ2-7	many	TRBV29-1	CSVEALGEQYF
TRBJ2-7	.	TRBV2	CASSEAGRSYEQYF
TRBJ2-1	.	TRBV13	CASSLRGLHNEQFF
TRBJ1-1	.	TRBV28	CASSISRQGWSAFF
TRBJ2-5	.	TRBV5-5	CASSMGKQYQETQYF
TRBJ2-6	.	TRBV11-2	CASSSATKQQSRANVLTF
TRBJ2-7	.	TRBV11-2	CASSPRTSGKSSYEQYF
TRBJ2-7	.	TRBV5-1	CASSPGTDSYEQYF
TRBJ2-7	.	TRBV28	CASSFRYEQYF
TRBJ2-2	.	TRBV4-2	CASSQGSGSLAGELFF